This entry lists 14 T cell receptor beta chains sequenced from one sample in a study of human T cells and chemical hapten exposure. The time point denotes: patch test 1, 2 weeks after DPC sensitization. The treatment denotes: therapeutic diphenylcyclopropenone sensitization with weekly scalp DPC. TCRdb called the RACE reads again in MiXCR, with one record for every CDR3 protein. The data show approximately 80,000 distinct CDR3 sequences, roughly 10% seen once. The sample consisted of whole blood, taken in connection with sensitization to the hapten diphenylcyclopropenone (DPC). The receptor set was obtained from a woman aged 45-65 years with alopecia areata. Some clones in this sample may be carry-over from other donors' samples.

This clonotype was picked up a small number of times. V gene TRBV4-3 combines with J gene TRBJ2-7; 8 bases match TRBD2. Trimming cost V 4 bases and J 4 bases; bases outside gene matches: 6. The CDR3 is made up of 14 amino acids. The germline CDR1 and CDR2 sequences are LGHNA and YSLEER. CDR3 in amino acids: CASSPSGGSYEQYF. CDR3 coding DNA: TGCGCCAGCAGCCCGTCGGGGGGGTCGTACGAGCAGTACTTC.

The table lists this clonotype with many counts. The chain has TRBV3-1 and TRBJ2-7, with D unresolved. CDR1 is LGHDT, CDR2 YNNKEL, per germline (reference sequence). CDR3 length: 14 residues. The V end was cut by 4 bases, the J end by 0 bases, with 10 bases between. In DNA form, the CDR3 reads TGTGCCAGCAGCCCCAGTGCGAGCTCCTACGAGCAGTACTTC. This translates into CASSPSASSYEQYF.

This clonotype was seen at least ten times. The CDR3 spells CATSKQGTEAFF. CDR3 sequence (DNA): TGTGCCACCAGCAAACAGGGCACTGAAGCTTTCTTT. The chain carries TRBV15 and TRBJ1-1; maybe TRBD1 (6 bases). The germline V and J ends were trimmed by 4 bases and 4 bases, with 7 bases remaining between them. The CDR3 runs to 12 residues. CDR1 and CDR2 (germline): LNHNV, YYDKDF (reference sequence).

The chain is built from TRBV6-2 or TRBV6-3 and TRBJ1-5, with a tentative D call TRBD1 (5 bases). The V and J ends lost 5 bases and 1 base respectively, with 9 bases between them. CDR1 and CDR2 (germline): MNHEY, SVGEGT. The CDR3 contains 14 residues. CDR3: CASSRDSSNQPQHF. The CDR3 bases are TGTGCCAGCAGTCGGGACTCCAGCAATCAGCCCCAGCATTTT.

The V and J genes are TRBV5-1 and TRBJ2-7, with 10 bases that match TRBD2. The germline V gene has CDR1 SGHRS and CDR2 YFSETQ. V dropped 5 bases and J dropped 3; count of bases not matched to a gene: 5. The CDR3 contains 14 residues. The CDR3 nucleotides are TGCGCCAGCAGATCGCTAGCGGGAGTCTACGAGCAGTACTTC. This codes for CASRSLAGVYEQYF.

Of note for this clonotype: This may stem from a read error, because a much larger clone lies one nucleotide away. The chain combines TRBV20-1 with TRBJ1-1; no definite D call. The CDR3 totals 12 residues. Germline CDR1 reads DFQATT; CDR2 reads SNEGSKA (reference sequence). CDR3 sequence (DNA): TGCAGTCCCAACCTAAGAAACACTGAAGCTATCTTT. It codes for CSPNLRNTEAIF.

Ten or more counts support this clonotype. The V gene is TRBV7-9, the J gene TRBJ1-4; no clear D gene. The CDR3 is 15 residues long. Trimming pared 5 bases from V and 8 bases from J, leaving 18 bases between. Germline lookup yields CDR1 SEHNR and CDR2 FQNEAQ (reference sequence). The CDR3 sequence: CASSPGSGSAEKLFF. For the CDR3, the DNA is TGTGCCAGCAGCCCAGGATCCGGGTCGGCGGAAAAACTGTTTTTT. Together with reference TRBV7-9 and TRBJ1-4, the CDR3 gives the full variable domain: DTGVSQNPRHKITKRGQNVTFRCDPISEHNRLYWYRQTLGQGPEFLTYFQNEAQLEKSRLLSDRFSAERPKGSFSTLEIQRTEQGDSAMYLCASSPGSGSAEKLFFGSGTQLSVL.

This clonotype was picked up a small number of times. CDR3 loop: CASSLGQGYNEQFF. The CDR3 DNA reads TGCGCCAGCAGCTTGGGACAGGGATACAATGAGCAGTTCTTC. The chain links TRBV5-1 to TRBJ2-1, with 7 bases aligning to TRBD1. The CDR3 has 14 amino acids. Germline V gene lookup returns CDR1 SGHRS and CDR2 YFSETQ. Trimming at V came to 0 bases and at J to 4 bases, leaving 1 base not matched to a gene.

V usage is TRBV6-1 and J usage is TRBJ2-7, with no clear D. The CDR3 is 12 amino acids. Germline V gene data show CDR1 as MNHNS and CDR2 as SASEGT. The V end lost 8 bases, the J end lost 4 bases, and 12 bases lay between the germline ends. The CDR3 sequence: CASSSVGYEQYF. As DNA, the CDR3 is TGTGCCAGCTCCTCGGTTGGTTACGAGCAGTACTTC.

The chain has TRBV6-6 and TRBJ2-7, with D possibly matching TRBD1 (5 bases). Germline V gene lookup returns CDR1 MNHNY and CDR2 SVGAGI (reference sequence). The CDR3 covers 11 residues. CDR3 region: CASAQDYEQYF. CDR3 DNA: TGTGCGAGCGCACAGGACTACGAGCAGTACTTC.

At least ten counts were recorded for this clonotype. The rearrangement uses TRBV4-2 and TRBJ1-6, with D possibly matching TRBD1 (5 bases). Trimming cost V 2 bases and J 7 bases, with 15 bases left between them. The CDR3 runs to 16 residues. Germline V lookup: CDR1 LGHNA, CDR2 YNFKEQ. The CDR3 coding sequence is TGTGCCAGCAGCCAAATCGGGGGTGCGGACAATTCACCCCTCCACTTT. Residues: CASSQIGGADNSPLHF.

This clonotype was seen many times. The rearrangement joins TRBV7-8 to TRBJ2-1; unclear D gene. V was clipped by 6 bases and J by 5 bases, with 8 bases between them. CDR3 length: 12 residues. Germline values: CDR1 SGHVS, CDR2 FQNEAQ. CDR3 loop: CASSLGNNEQFF. As DNA, the CDR3 is TGTGCCAGCAGTCTAGGGAACAATGAGCAGTTCTTC.

This clonotype was seen many times. The chain is built from TRBV20-1 and TRBJ1-5; D gene uncertain. V shed 3 bases and J shed 6 bases, with 9 bases lying between them. In germline, CDR1 is DFQATT, CDR2 SNEGSKA (reference sequence). The CDR3 totals 12 residues. The CDR3 nucleotides are TGCAGTGCTAGGGAGGGCCCTCAGCCCCAGCATTTT. Protein: CSAREGPQPQHF.

This chain joins TRBV24-1 and TRBJ2-3; possible D gene TRBD2, 6 bases. The CDR3 runs to 19 residues. Deletions cut 1 base from V and 2 bases from J, with 21 bases between. The germline V gene has CDR1 KGHDR and CDR2 SFDVKD. CDR3 loop: CATSDLRHSERALTDTQYF. CDR3 bases: TGTGCCACCAGTGATTTAAGGCATTCGGAGCGGGCCCTCACAGATACGCAGTATTTT.